This entry features one T cell receptor beta chain sequence. Its antigen is unidentified. The sample belongs to a study of T-cell memory formation after mild COVID-19. Study-wide findings and caveats: Researchers report contracting CD4+ clones mostly in CM and EM, with CD8+ clones in EMRA.

V lost 5 bases and J lost 4, with 18 bases in between. Germline CDR1 is SEHNR and CDR2 is FQNEAQ (reference sequence). The CDR3 contains 15 residues. It was 5'RACE with constant-segment primers that produced the TCR alpha and TCR beta cDNA libraries, which carried sample barcodes and UMIs. One entry per CDR3 protein, called by TCRdb with MiXCR from the 5' RACE reads. The data hold over 150,000 distinct CDR3 sequences, with over 20% observed a single time. The receptor was isolated from an adult woman who had mild COVID-19 (a few samples of this study predate the infection). Cell type and time point are not known. Material: PBMCs or a T cell subset sorted from them (not recorded which). This chain uses TRBV7-9 with TRBJ2-7, with D possibly matching TRBD2 (5 bases). CDR3 DNA: TGTGCCAGCAGCCCCACCCCATTGGGAGTTTACGAGCAGTACTTC. It translates to CASSPTPLGVYEQYF.